The 18 T cell receptor beta chains below were found in one sample sequenced in a study of tumor-infiltrating lymphocytes in primary liver carcinoma. From 20-30 mg of unsorted bulk tissue, DNA and RNA were co-extracted together. The authors made TCR beta cDNA from 500 ng total RNA with a constant-region primer. Nested multiplex PCR, run for three rounds with slightly modified ARM-PCR, yielded TCR beta libraries. Primers for the first two PCR rounds were TRBV1-TRBV30 forward primers and a C-beta reverse primer (about 10 cycles per round). TCRdb passed the multiplex PCR reads through MiXCR, listing each CDR3 protein once. The sample lists tens of thousands of distinct CDR3 sequences, about 65% occurring once. The sample consisted of liver tumor tissue from sampling region 4. Subset defined: tumor region T4, right-lateral pole. These receptors all stem from a man in his forties or fifties with primary liver carcinoma and hepatitis B virus infection.

Comment on this clonotype: This may come from a read error, since a much larger clone is one base off. The CDR3 coding sequence is TGCGCCAGCAGTGAATGCAGCTACTACGAGCAGTACTTC. It codes for CASSECSYYEQYF. This chain uses TRBV10-1 with TRBJ2-7, with D unclear. This CDR3 has 13 residues. CDR1 WNHNN and CDR2 SYGVQD come from the germline V gene (reference sequence). V shed 3 bases and J shed 3 bases, with 9 bases lying between them.

This chain uses TRBV6-1 with TRBJ2-7; TRBD2 is a possible D gene (7 bases). Between the trimmed V and J ends, which lost 10 bases and 5 bases, there was a span of 21 bases. The CDR3 totals 14 residues. Germline values: CDR1 MNHNS, CDR2 SASEGT. The CDR3 region has the DNA TGTGCCACGGATAAAGACTCGGGGGGCAACGAGCAGTACTTC. Translating gives CATDKDSGGNEQYF.

The V call is TRBV6-5, the J call TRBJ2-6; the match to TRBD1 covers 8 bases. The V gene end was trimmed by 4 bases and the J gene end by 4 bases; junction bases not matched to a gene: 15. Per the germline V gene, CDR1 is MNHEY and CDR2 is SVGAGI. The CDR3 length is 19 residues. In DNA, the CDR3 is TGTGCCAGCAGTTCCCCCCTGGACAGGGTTCCGACCGGGGCCAACGTCCTGACTTTC. This gives the protein CASSSPLDRVPTGANVLTF.

As for this clonotype: A much bigger clone sits one base away, suggesting this may be a read error. The chain couples TRBV6-2 or TRBV6-3 to TRBJ2-1; D is possibly TRBD2 (6 bases). Germline loops: CDR1 MNHEY, CDR2 SVGEGT. The CDR3 loop spans 13 amino acids. CDR3 coding DNA: TGTGCCAGCAGCCGGCTAGCGACTAATGAGCAGCTCTTC. Amino acids: CASSRLATNEQLF.

This clonotype was counted at least ten times. The chain recombines TRBV14 with TRBJ1-1; no definite D call. V was trimmed by 6 bases and J by 2 bases, leaving 13 bases between them. The CDR3 spans 14 residues. CDR1 is SGHDN, CDR2 FVKESK, per germline. The CDR3 region is CASRPREGNTEAFF. The CDR3 DNA reads TGTGCCAGCAGGCCCCGGGAGGGAAACACTGAAGCTTTCTTT.

Comment on this clonotype: With a much larger clone just one base away, this may be a read error. V is TRBV28 and J is TRBJ1-5, with D perhaps matching TRBD1 (5 bases). Per germline, CDR1 MDHEN and CDR2 SYDVKM. V was cut by 4 bases and J by 11 bases, with 21 bases left in between. The CDR3 covers 15 residues. This CDR3 is CASSSPQGPGETQHF. The CDR3 DNA reads as TGTGCCAGCAGTTCTCCCCAGGGCCCCGGCGAGACCCAGCATTTT.

The table lists this clonotype with a count of one. Given the absence of the conserved phenylalanine or tryptophan at the CDR3 end, a read error is likely. DNA of the CDR3: TGTGCCAACAGTTCTTCATACGAGCAGTACCTC. This gives the protein CANSSSYEQYL. J is TRBJ2-7 and V is TRBV12-3 or TRBV12-4, with D unresolved. This CDR3 has 11 residues.

As to this clonotype: Compared with germline, one end of the junction differs, possibly owing to a read error. The chain is built from TRBV5-1 and TRBJ2-3; D gene unclear. CDR3 size: 13 residues. CDR1 is SGHRS, CDR2 YFSETQ, per germline. The CDR3: CASSHVDTDMQYF. DNA for the CDR3: TGCGCCAGCAGCCACGTTGACACAGATATGCAGTATTTT.

As regards this clonotype: A junction boundary mismatches the germline segment, possibly from a read error. The J gene is TRBJ2-2, the V gene TRBV7-8, with D tentatively TRBD2 (6 bases). Germline V gene sequence: CDR1 SGHVS, CDR2 FQNEAQ. This CDR3 has 16 amino acids. DNA of the CDR3: TGTACCAGCAGCTTTGCGGGAATCTTGAACACCGGGGAGCTGTTTTTT. Its protein product is CTSSFAGILNTGELFF.

As concerns this clonotype: Relative to the germline gene, one junction end is altered; a read error may explain this. This chain connects TRBV6-1 to TRBJ2-2, with TRBD2 as a possible D gene (6 bases). The CDR3 consists of 18 residues. Germline assignment: CDR1 MNHNS and CDR2 SASEGT. CDR3 in amino acids: CASSSGLTGVGNTGELFF. DNA of the CDR3: TGTGCCAGCAGCTCCGGACTAACGGGAGTAGGGAACACTGGGGAGCTGTTTTTT.

About this clonotype: A much larger clone lies a single base off, so this may be a read error. This CDR3 is missing its conserved last phenylalanine or tryptophan, likely due to a read error. V and J are TRBV10-2 and TRBJ2-7; unclear D gene. Germline CDR1 is WSHSY and CDR2 is SAAADI. Trimming removed 4 bases at V and 3 bases at J, with 10 bases between. The CDR3 sequence is 13 residues long. The CDR3 reads CASSGALYYEQYS. The CDR3 DNA reads TGCGCCAGCAGTGGGGCACTCTACTACGAGCAGTACTCC.

The rearrangement links TRBV5-5 to TRBJ2-7; 8 positions agree with TRBD1. J gave up 4 bases and V 8 bases, and 11 bases lay outside the gene matches. Germline CDR1 SGHKS, CDR2 YYEKEE (reference sequence). The CDR3 length is 14 residues. The DNA of the CDR3 is TGTGCCAGTAACTTCCGGGACAGGTGTTACGAGCAGTACTTC. This encodes CASNFRDRCYEQYF.

As concerns this clonotype: This could be a read error, since a much larger clone is one nucleotide away. The genes are TRBV25-1 and TRBJ2-2; D possibly matches TRBD1 or TRBD2 (5 bases each). The CDR3 contains 11 residues. Trimming cost V 9 bases and J 6 bases, with 8 bases left between them. Looked up from germline, CDR1 is MGHDK and CDR2 is SYGVNS. CDR3 nucleotides: TGTGCCAGGAGGGGCGCCGGGGAGCTGTTTTTT. It codes for CARRGAGELFF.

Concerning this clonotype: The junction does not match germline at one end; this may be a read error. The chain combines TRBV11-2 with TRBJ2-5; 8 nucleotides agree with TRBD2. Per the germline V gene, CDR1 is SGHAT and CDR2 is FQNNGV. This CDR3 has 16 amino acids. The CDR3 is CARSQTPGGGRETQCF. As DNA, the CDR3 is TGTGCCAGGAGCCAAACTCCTGGCGGGGGGAGAGAGACCCAGTGCTTT. Using reference TRBV11-2 and TRBJ2-5 for the parts outside the CDR3, the full variable domain is EAGVAQSPRYKIIEKRQSVAFWCNPISGHATLYWYQQILGQGPKLLIQFQNNGVVDDSQLPKDRFSAERLKGVDSTLKIQPAKLEDSAVYLCARSQTPGGGRETQCFGPGTRLLVL.

This clonotype showed up many times. V usage is TRBV10-3 and J usage is TRBJ2-2; 9 bases align to TRBD1. V trimming: 2 bases; J trimming: 3 bases; junction bases outside the gene matches: 1. Germline assignment: CDR1 ENHRY and CDR2 SYGVKD. The CDR3 loop spans 15 amino acids. The CDR3 region is CAISETGGDTGELFF. Here the CDR3 DNA reads TGTGCCATCAGTGAGACAGGGGGCGACACCGGGGAGCTGTTTTTT.

In regard to this clonotype: Just one base apart from a much larger clone, this may be a read error. This rearrangement joins TRBV28 to TRBJ2-1; a weak D match, TRBD1 (5 bases). This CDR3 has 14 residues. In germline, CDR1 is MDHEN, CDR2 SYDVKM. V lost 7 bases and J lost 5, with 15 bases in between. The CDR3, as DNA: TGTGCCAGCACCCGACAGTCGTCCCACAATGAGCAGTTCTTC. Translation: CASTRQSSHNEQFF.

To note about this clonotype: Lacking the conserved final phenylalanine or tryptophan, this CDR3 likely reflects a read error. This chain links TRBV6-2 or TRBV6-3 with TRBJ2-3, with D possibly TRBD1 on 5 matching bases. The CDR3 loop spans 12 amino acids. V shed 10 bases and J shed 4 bases, with 12 bases lying between them. Germline V gene lookup returns CDR1 MNHEY and CDR2 SVGEGT. In DNA, the CDR3 is TGTGCCAACAGGAGTGGTGCAGATACGCAGTATTCT. Translated: CANRSGADTQYS.

As for this clonotype: At one end the junction does not follow the germline gene, possibly because of a read error. This chain joins TRBV5-6 and TRBJ2-2; D is perhaps TRBD2 (5 bases). The germline gives CDR1 SGHDT, CDR2 YYEEEE. The CDR3 runs 16 residues. The CDR3 protein is CASSLENAPNTGVLFF. As DNA, the CDR3 is TGTGCCAGCAGCTTGGAGAATGCACCGAACACCGGGGTGCTGTTTTTT.